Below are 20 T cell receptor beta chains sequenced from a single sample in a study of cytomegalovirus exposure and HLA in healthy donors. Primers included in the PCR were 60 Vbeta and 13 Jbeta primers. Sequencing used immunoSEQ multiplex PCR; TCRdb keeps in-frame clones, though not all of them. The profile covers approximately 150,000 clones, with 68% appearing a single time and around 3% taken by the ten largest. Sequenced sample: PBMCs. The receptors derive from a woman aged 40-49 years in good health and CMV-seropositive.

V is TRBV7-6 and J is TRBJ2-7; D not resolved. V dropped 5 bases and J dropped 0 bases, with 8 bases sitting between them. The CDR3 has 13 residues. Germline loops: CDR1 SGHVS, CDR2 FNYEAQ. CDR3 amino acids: CASSPPNSYEQYF. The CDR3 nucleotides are TGTGCCAGCAGCCCCCCCAACTCCTACGAGCAGTACTTC.

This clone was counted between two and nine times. The CDR3 region has the DNA TGCGCCAGCAGCTTGGGGACAGGGGCCAATGAGCAGTTCTTC. It codes for CASSLGTGANEQFF. V usage is TRBV5-1 and J usage is TRBJ2-1, with 9 bases aligning to TRBD1. This CDR3 comprises 14 residues. V lost 0 bases to trimming and J lost 6 bases; unmatched junction nucleotides: 1. Germline V gene lookup returns CDR1 SGHRS and CDR2 YFSETQ.

The CDR3 spells CASSHNGRSEQFF. The CDR3 DNA reads as TGTGCCAGCAGCCATAATGGGCGTTCGGAGCAGTTCTTC. The genes are TRBV14 and TRBJ2-1; unclear D gene. Trimming took 3 bases from V and 10 from J, leaving 13 bases between them. This CDR3 is built from 13 residues. Germline V gene sequence: CDR1 SGHDN, CDR2 FVKESK.

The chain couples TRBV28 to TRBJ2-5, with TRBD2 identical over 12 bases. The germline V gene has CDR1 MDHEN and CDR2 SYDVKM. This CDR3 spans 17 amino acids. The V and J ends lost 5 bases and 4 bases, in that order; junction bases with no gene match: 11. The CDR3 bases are TGTGCCAGCAGTCAAAGGACTAGCGGGATCAGAGGAGAGACCCAGTACTTC. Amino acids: CASSQRTSGIRGETQYF.

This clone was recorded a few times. DNA for the CDR3: TGCGCCAGCAGCCAGAAAATTTACTCCGGGGAGCTGTTTTTT. It yields the protein CASSQKIYSGELFF. The rearrangement links TRBV4-3 to TRBJ2-2; D gene ambiguous. Germline V lookup: CDR1 LGHNA, CDR2 YSLEER. V lost 3 bases and J 6 bases, leaving 11 bases between the germline ends. The CDR3 has 14 amino acids.

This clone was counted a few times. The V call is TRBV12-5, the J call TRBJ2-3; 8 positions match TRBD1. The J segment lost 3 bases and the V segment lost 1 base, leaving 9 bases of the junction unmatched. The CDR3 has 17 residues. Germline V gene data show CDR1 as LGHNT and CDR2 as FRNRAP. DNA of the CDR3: TGTGCTAGTGGTTTGGAACCACTCAGGGGGCGAACAGATACGCAGTATTTT. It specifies CASGLEPLRGRTDTQYF.

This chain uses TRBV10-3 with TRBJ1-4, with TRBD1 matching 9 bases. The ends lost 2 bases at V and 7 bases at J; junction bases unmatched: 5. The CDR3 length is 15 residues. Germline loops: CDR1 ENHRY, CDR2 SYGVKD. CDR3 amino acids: CAISETGGGFEKLFF. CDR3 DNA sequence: TGTGCCATCAGTGAGACAGGGGGCGGATTTGAAAAACTGTTTTTT.

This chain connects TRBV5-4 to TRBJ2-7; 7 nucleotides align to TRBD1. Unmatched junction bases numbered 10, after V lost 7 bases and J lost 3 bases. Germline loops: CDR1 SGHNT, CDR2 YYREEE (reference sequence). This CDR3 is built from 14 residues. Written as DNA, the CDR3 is TGTGCCAGCGGCCGTGCGGACAGGAGCTACGAGCAGTACTTC. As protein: CASGRADRSYEQYF.

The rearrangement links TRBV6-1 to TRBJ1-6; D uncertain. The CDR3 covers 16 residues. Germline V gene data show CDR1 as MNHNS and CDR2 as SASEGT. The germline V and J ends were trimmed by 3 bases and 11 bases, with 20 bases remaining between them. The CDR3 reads CASSEGGVSVGTPLHF. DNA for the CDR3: TGTGCCAGCAGTGAGGGCGGGGTAAGCGTGGGGACACCCCTCCACTTT.

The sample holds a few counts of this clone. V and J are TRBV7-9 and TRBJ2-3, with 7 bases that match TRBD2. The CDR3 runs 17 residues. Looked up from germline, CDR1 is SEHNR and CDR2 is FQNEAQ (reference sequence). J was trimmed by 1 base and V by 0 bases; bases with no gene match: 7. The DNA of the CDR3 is TGTGCCAGCAGCTTAGCGTGGGGGGGGAGCGGCACAGATACGCAGTATTTT. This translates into CASSLAWGGSGTDTQYF. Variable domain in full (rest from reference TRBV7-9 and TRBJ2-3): DTGVSQNPRHKITKRGQNVTFRCDPISEHNRLYWYRQTLGQGPEFLTYFQNEAQLEKSRLLSDRFSAERPKGSFSTLEIQRTEQGDSAMYLCASSLAWGGSGTDTQYFGPGTRLTVL.

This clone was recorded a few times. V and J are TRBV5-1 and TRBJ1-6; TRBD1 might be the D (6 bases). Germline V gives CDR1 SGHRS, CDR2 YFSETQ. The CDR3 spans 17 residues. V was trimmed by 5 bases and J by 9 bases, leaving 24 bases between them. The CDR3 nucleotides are TGCGCCAGCAGTTCGAGTAACAGGGATCCATTCGGTTCACCCCTCCACTTT. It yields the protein CASSSSNRDPFGSPLHF.

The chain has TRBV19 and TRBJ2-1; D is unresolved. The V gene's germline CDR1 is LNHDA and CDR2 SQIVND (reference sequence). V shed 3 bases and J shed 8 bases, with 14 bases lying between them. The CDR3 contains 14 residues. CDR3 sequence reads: CASSIERQSDEQFF. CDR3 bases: TGTGCCAGTAGTATCGAGCGCCAGAGCGATGAGCAGTTCTTC.

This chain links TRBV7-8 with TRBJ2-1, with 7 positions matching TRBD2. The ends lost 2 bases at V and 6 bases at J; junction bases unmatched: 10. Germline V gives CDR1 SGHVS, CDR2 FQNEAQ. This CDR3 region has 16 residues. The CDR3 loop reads CASSLSARTRANEQFF. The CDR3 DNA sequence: TGTGCCAGCAGCTTATCCGCTAGGACTAGGGCCAATGAGCAGTTCTTC.

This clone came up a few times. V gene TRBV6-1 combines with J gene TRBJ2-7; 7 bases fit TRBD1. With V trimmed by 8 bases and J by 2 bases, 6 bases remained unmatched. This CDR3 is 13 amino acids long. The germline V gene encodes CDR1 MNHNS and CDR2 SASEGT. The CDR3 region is CASWTGPTYEQYF. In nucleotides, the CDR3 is TGTGCCAGCTGGACAGGACCAACCTACGAGCAGTACTTC.

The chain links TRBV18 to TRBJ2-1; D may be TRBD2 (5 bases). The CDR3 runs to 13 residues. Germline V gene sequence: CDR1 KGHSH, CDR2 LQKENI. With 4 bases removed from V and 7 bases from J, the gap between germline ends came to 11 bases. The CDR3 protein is CASSLTRENEQFF. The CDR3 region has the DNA TGTGCCAGCTCACTAACGAGGGAAAATGAGCAGTTCTTC.

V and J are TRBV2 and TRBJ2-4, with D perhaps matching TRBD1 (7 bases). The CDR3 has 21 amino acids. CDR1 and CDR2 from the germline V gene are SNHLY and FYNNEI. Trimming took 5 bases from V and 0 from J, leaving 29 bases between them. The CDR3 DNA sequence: TGTGCCAGCAGTCCCAGGGGGGTCGTGCAGGGAGCAGATATAGCCAAAAACATTCAGTACTTC. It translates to CASSPRGVVQGADIAKNIQYF.

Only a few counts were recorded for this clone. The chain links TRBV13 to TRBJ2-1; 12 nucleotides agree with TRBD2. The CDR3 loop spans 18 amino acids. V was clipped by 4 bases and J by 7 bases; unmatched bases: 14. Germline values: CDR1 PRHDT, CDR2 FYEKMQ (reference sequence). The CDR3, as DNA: TGTGCCAGCAGCTCGACTAGCGGGAGAAGTTTGGGAAGGAATGAGCAGTTCTTC. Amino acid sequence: CASSSTSGRSLGRNEQFF.

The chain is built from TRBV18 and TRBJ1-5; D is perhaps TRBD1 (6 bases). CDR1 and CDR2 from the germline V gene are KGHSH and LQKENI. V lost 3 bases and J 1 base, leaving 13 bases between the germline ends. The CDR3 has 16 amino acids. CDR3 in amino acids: CASSPPGVSSNQPQHF. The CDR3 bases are TGTGCCAGCTCACCTCCAGGGGTATCGAGCAATCAGCCCCAGCATTTT.

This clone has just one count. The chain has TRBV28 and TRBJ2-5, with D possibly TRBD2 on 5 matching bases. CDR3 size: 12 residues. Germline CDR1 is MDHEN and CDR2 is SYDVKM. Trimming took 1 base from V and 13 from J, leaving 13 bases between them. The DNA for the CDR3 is TGTGCCAGCAGTTTATTAGGCGAGGGTCCGTACTTC. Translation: CASSLLGEGPYF.

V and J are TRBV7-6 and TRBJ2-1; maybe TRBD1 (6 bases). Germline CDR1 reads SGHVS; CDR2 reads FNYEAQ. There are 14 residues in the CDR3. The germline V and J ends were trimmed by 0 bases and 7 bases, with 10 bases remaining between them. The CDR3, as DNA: TGTGCCAGCAGCTTAGCTACCCAGGGGAATGAGCAGTTCTTC. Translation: CASSLATQGNEQFF.